This T cell receptor (beta chain) originates from a study of CD8+ T cells in alopecia areata. The CDR3 sequence is 14 residues long. Germline loops: CDR1 SNHLY, CDR2 FYNNEI. V was trimmed by 8 bases and J by 3 bases, leaving 15 bases between them. Sequencing templates came from extracted RNA that was reverse transcribed into cDNA. The assay was immunoSEQ multiplex PCR, and TCRdb's table has in-frame clones only and misses some. The repertoire holds fewer than 150,000 clones, with around 61% as singletons. Notes on the study in general: Scalp repertoires also include resident alphabeta T cells from normal skin.

This clone was counted a single time. Its antigen is as yet unknown. This chain uses TRBV2 with TRBJ2-3; weak D call: TRBD2 (6 bases). The origin of this receptor is a human donor in good health. The sequencing sample was made of CD4+ T cells sorted from blood. Written as DNA, the CDR3 is TGTGCCAGCCGGCCGGGACTGTCTACAGATACGCAGTATTTT. Encoded protein: CASRPGLSTDTQYF.